The 10 T cell receptor beta chains reported below all come from one sample, sequenced in a study of vaccination and CD4 T cells after COVID-19. Treatment defined: roughly 11-day PBMC culture with coronavirus spike peptide pools or control peptides (ViraFEST assay). With the Oncomine TCR Beta short-read assay, DNA from cultured CD4+ T cells was sequenced. One entry per CDR3 protein, called by TCRdb with MiXCR from the PCR reads. The sample lists approximately 9,700 distinct CDR3 sequences, roughly 25% seen once, with 46% in the top ten. These receptors have no identified antigens. This sample comprised CD4+ T cells from blood, cultured in vitro, obtained before SARS-CoV-2 vaccination. These receptors all stem from a human donor who received a COVID-19 vaccine.

V gene TRBV11-3 combines with J gene TRBJ1-1; a weak D match, TRBD1 (5 bases). The CDR3 runs 14 residues. Germline V gene data show CDR1 as SGHNT and CDR2 as YENEEA. Trimming took 3 bases from V and 0 from J, leaving 8 bases between them. CDR3 residues: CASSFDRVNTEAFF. The CDR3, as DNA: TGTGCCAGCAGCTTTGACAGAGTGAACACTGAAGCTTTCTTT.

V gene TRBV2 combines with J gene TRBJ1-6; TRBD1 agrees at 12 bases. Trimming cost V 4 bases and J 9 bases; bases outside gene matches: 4. From germline, CDR1 is SNHLY and CDR2 FYNNEI. The CDR3 consists of 15 residues. The CDR3 is CASSAGQGAVSPLHF. The CDR3 nucleotides read TGTGCCAGCAGTGCGGGACAGGGGGCCGTTTCACCCCTCCACTTT.

V and J are TRBV11-3 and TRBJ2-2; D tentatively fits TRBD1 or TRBD2 (6 bases each). Germline V gene lookup returns CDR1 SGHNT and CDR2 YENEEA. The CDR3 consists of 16 residues. V was shortened by 1 base and J by 1 base, with 10 bases between the two germline ends. The CDR3 region has the DNA TGTGCCAGCAGCTTAGGAGGGGGGCAGAACACCGGGGAGCTGTTTTTT. Its protein is CASSLGGGQNTGELFF.

The chain recombines TRBV19 with TRBJ1-6, with D maybe TRBD1 (5 bases). The germline gives CDR1 LNHDA, CDR2 SQIVND (reference sequence). CDR3 length: 16 amino acids. Trimming stripped 5 bases from V and 12 bases from J, with 23 bases between. This CDR3 is CASSFTRGTESGPLHF. The DNA of the CDR3 is TGTGCCAGTAGTTTTACGCGGGGGACCGAGAGCGGACCCCTCCACTTT.

V usage is TRBV2 and J usage is TRBJ2-5; D ambiguous. The V gene's germline CDR1 is SNHLY and CDR2 FYNNEI. This CDR3 comprises 11 residues. Between the trimmed V and J ends, which lost 4 bases and 9 bases, there was a span of 9 bases. For the CDR3, the DNA is TGTGCCAGCAGTGTCGACTTGGCCCAGTACTTC. The encoded protein is CASSVDLAQYF. Full variable domain (missing parts from reference TRBV2 and TRBJ2-5): EPEVTQTPSHQVTQMGQEVILRCVPISNHLYFYWYRQILGQKVEFLVSFYNNEISEKSEIFDDQFSVERPDGSNFTLKIRSTKLEDSAMYFCASSVDLAQYFGPGTRLLVL.

The J gene is TRBJ2-7, the V gene TRBV2; tentatively, D is TRBD1 or TRBD2 (5 bases each). The V gene lost 6 bases and the J gene lost 3 bases, with 21 bases spanning the gap. The CDR3 length is 16 residues. Per the germline V gene, CDR1 is SNHLY and CDR2 is FYNNEI. The chain's CDR3 is CASRGTVEDAIYEQYF. CDR3 DNA sequence: TGTGCCAGCAGGGGGACCGTGGAAGACGCGATCTACGAGCAGTACTTC.

This sequence joins TRBV20-1 and TRBJ2-3; 10 bases map to TRBD2. This CDR3 has 15 amino acids. V was pared by 1 base and J by 2 bases, with 3 bases of the junction left unmatched. CDR1 DFQATT and CDR2 SNEGSKA come from the germline V gene (reference sequence). The CDR3 DNA reads as TGCAGTGCTAGAGTAGCGGGGGGATTCACAGATACGCAGTATTTT. The encoded protein is CSARVAGGFTDTQYF.

This clonotype has more than one count but fewer than ten. J is TRBJ1-5 and V is TRBV24-1, with 11 nucleotides matching TRBD1. This CDR3 has 18 residues. V was clipped by 0 bases and J by 3 bases; unmatched bases: 6. The V gene's germline CDR1 is KGHDR and CDR2 SFDVKD. CDR3 residues: CATSDLRTGGPNNQPQHF. The CDR3 coding sequence is TGTGCCACCAGTGATTTGCGGACAGGGGGCCCCAACAATCAGCCCCAGCATTTT.

The chain links TRBV7-9 to TRBJ2-5; the D is unclear. The CDR3 runs to 14 residues. The germline V gene encodes CDR1 SEHNR and CDR2 FQNEAQ (reference sequence). Deletions cut 2 bases from V and 5 bases from J, with 12 bases between. As DNA, the CDR3 is TGTGCCAGCAGCTTACATGGTAGTCGCGAGACCCAGTACTTC. Translation gives CASSLHGSRETQYF.

The rearrangement joins TRBV18 to TRBJ2-1; TRBD1 might be the D (5 bases). CDR1 and CDR2 from the germline V gene are KGHSH and LQKENI. The length of the CDR3 is 13 residues. Trimming pared 1 base from V and 7 bases from J, leaving 8 bases between. The CDR3 spells CASSPLRGNEQFF. CDR3 nucleotide sequence: TGTGCCAGCTCACCACTTAGGGGAAATGAGCAGTTCTTC.